These 16 T cell receptor beta chains were all obtained from the same sample, sequenced in a study of T cell changes during pregnancy in multiple sclerosis. The assay was immunoSEQ multiplex PCR, and TCRdb's table has in-frame clones only and misses some. The data contain 45,000 to 65,000 clones, more than 85% of them singletons. The input for sequencing was CD8+ T cells from peripheral blood mononuclear cells, taken in the third trimester of pregnancy. These receptors all come from a female donor with multiple sclerosis, enrolled in a pregnancy study.

V gene TRBV7-9 combines with J gene TRBJ1-2; D perhaps matches TRBD1 (5 bases). Germline V gene lookup returns CDR1 SEHNR and CDR2 FQNEAQ (reference sequence). The CDR3 totals 14 residues. Trimming cost V 1 base and J 2 bases, with 8 bases left between them. CDR3 sequence (DNA): TGTGCCAGCAGCTTAGTGGGGCGGAACTATGGCTACACCTTC. Translation: CASSLVGRNYGYTF.

V and J are TRBV7-3 and TRBJ2-5; 7 nucleotides line up with TRBD2. Trimming took 5 bases from V and 4 from J; bases not matched to a gene: 4. CDR3 length: 13 amino acids. CDR1 SGHTA and CDR2 FQGTGA come from the germline V gene. The CDR3 nucleotides read TGTGCCAGCAGCGTAAGGACTAGAGAGACCCAGTACTTC. It is translated as CASSVRTRETQYF. The whole variable domain, filled in from reference TRBV7-3 and TRBJ2-5, reads GAGVSQTPSNKVTEKGKYVELRCDPISGHTALYWYRQSLGQGPEFLIYFQGTGAADDSGLPNDRFFAVRPEGSVSTLKIQRTERGDSAVYLCASSVRTRETQYFGPGTRLLVL.

V is TRBV2 and J is TRBJ2-7; 15 nucleotides match TRBD2. Per the germline V gene, CDR1 is SNHLY and CDR2 is FYNNEI. With 7 bases clipped from V and 3 bases from J, the junction kept 7 bases outside the gene matches. This CDR3 has 16 amino acids. CDR3 coding DNA: TGTGCCAGCACGGAGGGACTAGCGGGAGGTCTCTACGAGCAGTACTTC. It is translated as CASTEGLAGGLYEQYF.

This chain uses TRBV29-1 with TRBJ2-7, with a weak D call TRBD1 (5 bases). The CDR3 sequence is 13 residues long. Per germline, CDR1 SQVTM and CDR2 ANQGSEA. Trimming stripped 4 bases from V and 3 bases from J, with 13 bases between. CDR3 coding DNA: TGCAGCGTTGTGGGGCTGGAGATCTACGAGCAGTACTTC. This encodes CSVVGLEIYEQYF.

This chain joins TRBV7-9 and TRBJ2-1, with D possibly being TRBD2 (9 bases). The germline V gene has CDR1 SEHNR and CDR2 FQNEAQ (reference sequence). The CDR3 has 17 residues. V dropped 5 bases and J dropped 2 bases, with 19 bases sitting between them. In DNA, the CDR3 is TGTGCCAGCAGCCAGGGGGCTAGCGGGATTACCTACAATGAGCAGTTCTTC. It yields the protein CASSQGASGITYNEQFF.

The genes are TRBV9 and TRBJ1-1; 9 bases are shared with TRBD1. This CDR3 region has 13 residues. The trim removed 5 bases at V and 8 bases at J, leaving 7 bases unmatched. Germline-derived CDR1 and CDR2 are SGDLS and YYNGEE. This CDR3 is CASRAGTGLEAFF. CDR3 bases: TGTGCCAGCAGGGCAGGGACAGGGTTGGAAGCTTTCTTT. Based on the CDR3 plus reference TRBV9 and TRBJ1-1, the full variable domain is DSGVTQTPKHLITATGQRVTLRCSPRSGDLSVYWYQQSLDQGLQFLIQYYNGEERAKGNILERFSAQQFPDLHSELNLSSLELGDSALYFCASRAGTGLEAFFGQGTRLTVV.

The rearrangement joins TRBV25-1 to TRBJ1-1, with 7 bases aligning to TRBD1. V gave up 5 bases and J gave up 2 bases; unmatched junction bases: 11. The germline V gene encodes CDR1 MGHDK and CDR2 SYGVNS. The CDR3 runs 16 residues. The chain's CDR3 is CASSPGDSYINTEAFF. DNA of the CDR3: TGTGCCAGCAGTCCAGGGGACAGTTATATTAACACTGAAGCTTTCTTT.

This chain connects TRBV5-8 to TRBJ2-7; D might be TRBD1 (6 bases). The V gene's germline CDR1 is SGHTS and CDR2 YDEGEE. The CDR3 spans 13 residues. V was clipped by 4 bases and J by 0 bases, with 8 bases between them. Here the CDR3 DNA reads TGTGCCAGCAGCGGACAGCTCTCCTACGAGCAGTACTTC. This translates into CASSGQLSYEQYF. The full variable domain, with the rest looked up from reference TRBV5-8 and TRBJ2-7, is EAGVTQSPTHLIKTRGQQATLRCSPISGHTSVYWYQQALGLGLQFLLWYDEGEERNRGNFPPRFSGRQFPNYSSELNVNALELEDSALYLCASSGQLSYEQYFGPGTRLTVT.

DNA for the CDR3: TGTGCCAGCAGCATACCCCGGGACAGAAACTTCTACACCTTC. It yields the protein CASSIPRDRNFYTF. The rearrangement links TRBV5-6 to TRBJ1-2; TRBD1 matches at 7 bases. The CDR3 is 14 amino acids. The V and J ends lost 4 bases and 10 bases, in that order; junction bases with no gene match: 13. CDR1 SGHDT and CDR2 YYEEEE come from the germline V gene. Looking up the rest from reference TRBV5-6 and TRBJ1-2 gives the full variable domain: DAGVTQSPTHLIKTRGQQVTLRCSPKSGHDTVSWYQQALGQGPQFIFQYYEEEERQRGNFPDRFSGHQFPNYSSELNVNALLLGDSALYLCASSIPRDRNFYTFGSGTRLTVV.

The chain is built from TRBV2 and TRBJ1-5; 8 nucleotides line up with TRBD1. V gave up 5 bases and J gave up 3 bases; unmatched junction bases: 6. This CDR3 region has 15 residues. In germline, CDR1 is SNHLY, CDR2 FYNNEI. CDR3 loop: CASSFGTGINQPQHF. DNA for the CDR3: TGTGCCAGCAGTTTTGGGACAGGTATCAATCAGCCCCAGCATTTT.

The V gene is TRBV7-9, the J gene TRBJ2-7; 8 bases match TRBD2. The CDR3 runs 13 residues. The ends lost 8 bases at V and 9 bases at J; junction bases unmatched: 12. The V gene's germline CDR1 is SEHNR and CDR2 FQNEAQ (reference sequence). CDR3 in amino acids: CASRGAGAGRQYF. The CDR3 DNA reads as TGTGCCAGCCGGGGAGCGGGAGCCGGGAGGCAGTACTTC.

The chain couples TRBV9 to TRBJ1-6; D not certain. CDR1 SGDLS and CDR2 YYNGEE come from the germline V gene. V gave up 3 bases and J gave up 2 bases, with 21 bases separating them. The CDR3 loop spans 19 amino acids. The CDR3 nucleotides read TGTGCCAGCAGCGCCGTGGACCGGACGGGGATCGCCTATAATTCACCCCTCCACTTT. It translates to CASSAVDRTGIAYNSPLHF.

The V call is TRBV5-8, the J call TRBJ1-3; D is uncertain. Germline loops: CDR1 SGHTS, CDR2 YDEGEE. This CDR3 comprises 17 residues. The V end lost 1 base, the J end lost 4 bases, and 18 bases lay between the germline ends. The CDR3 DNA sequence: TGTGCCAGCAGCTTGCAGCGATCAAGGTTACTAGGAAACACCATATATTTT. Translation: CASSLQRSRLLGNTIYF.

The chain carries TRBV6-5 and TRBJ1-1; 10 bases line up with TRBD1. V was clipped by 4 bases and J by 6 bases; unmatched bases: 5. The CDR3 sequence is 14 residues long. Germline assignment: CDR1 MNHEY and CDR2 SVGAGI. CDR3 in amino acids: CASSSGTGASEAFF. The CDR3 region has the DNA TGTGCCAGCAGTTCCGGGACAGGGGCGTCTGAAGCTTTCTTT.

V is TRBV27 and J is TRBJ2-1; the D gene is possibly TRBD2 (6 bases). Trimming removed 1 base from V and 7 bases from J, with 14 bases in between. Per germline, CDR1 MNHEY and CDR2 SMNVEV (reference sequence). The CDR3 is 15 residues long. CDR3 residues: CASSLLEGGWNEQFF. In DNA form, the CDR3 reads TGTGCCAGCAGTTTATTGGAGGGAGGCTGGAATGAGCAGTTCTTC.

The gene calls are TRBV4-1 and TRBJ1-4; maybe TRBD1 (6 bases). V dropped 1 base and J dropped 4 bases, with 10 bases sitting between them. CDR3 length: 15 residues. Germline assignment: CDR1 MGHRA and CDR2 YSYEKL. The CDR3 protein is CASSQGDTNNEKLFF. CDR3 sequence (DNA): TGCGCCAGCAGCCAAGGGGACACGAATAATGAAAAACTGTTTTTT.